A single sample is the source of the 8 T cell receptor beta chains below, sequenced in a study of blood T cells in healthy people across ages (dated by TCRdb to the mid-2010s). Receptors were amplified or captured by 5' RACE. Sequencing relied on an Illumina HiSeq 2500. A second PCR of roughly 7 to 11 cycles was performed with a sample-barcoded 5' primer and a J-beta primer mix. TCRdb redid the processing of the public reads, applying fastp at Q25 and MiXCR, and retained in-frame beta chains. CDR3 protein sequences are deduplicated, and each keeps its most common genes and DNA. Recorded for this sample are around 1,000,000 distinct CDR3 sequences; about two fifths of them occurred a single time. The leading ten clones occupy over 10% of the sample. Specimen: blood. Every receptor here comes from a man aged 18 to 35 in good health.

The chain links TRBV9 to TRBJ2-7, with TRBD2 identical over 8 bases. The ends lost 0 bases at V and 7 bases at J; junction bases unmatched: 12. Germline CDR1 SGDLS, CDR2 YYNGEE. The CDR3 sequence is 16 residues long. The CDR3 bases are TGTGCCAGCAGCGTAGGGTTAGCGGGGTACTACAATGAGCAGTACTTC. It encodes CASSVGLAGYYNEQYF.

The chain couples TRBV28 to TRBJ2-1; D remains unclear. Germline V gene data show CDR1 as MDHEN and CDR2 as SYDVKM. V was trimmed by 6 bases and J by 0 bases, leaving 12 bases between them. The CDR3 is 15 residues long. CDR3: CASSRIVHSYNEQFF. Written as DNA, the CDR3 is TGTGCCAGCAGCCGAATCGTCCACTCCTACAATGAGCAGTTCTTC.

The chain employs TRBV9 and TRBJ1-2, with D hard to call. The CDR3 is 15 residues long. Trimming removed 4 bases from V and 4 bases from J, with 17 bases in between. Per germline, CDR1 SGDLS and CDR2 YYNGEE. The CDR3 nucleotides read TGTGCCAGCAGCAAAGGACGGAACACCTTCTATGGCTACACCTTC. As protein: CASSKGRNTFYGYTF.

This rearrangement joins TRBV9 to TRBJ2-1, with 11 bases matching TRBD2. Trimming cost V 0 bases and J 0 bases; bases outside gene matches: 8. CDR3 length: 19 amino acids. Germline lookup yields CDR1 SGDLS and CDR2 YYNGEE. The CDR3 DNA follows: TGTGCCAGCAGCGTAGCTACGTCTAGCGGGGGGCCCTCCTACAATGAGCAGTTCTTC. Translating it yields CASSVATSSGGPSYNEQFF.

The chain has TRBV29-1 and TRBJ2-1, with 10 bases lining up with TRBD2. The DNA end is more similar to TRBJ2-7, so the J call may be wrong. There are 17 residues in the CDR3. Looked up from germline, CDR1 is SQVTM and CDR2 is ANQGSEA. CDR3 in DNA: TGCAGCGTTGAAGATCTGAGAGCGGGGGGGCCCTACAATGAGCAGTACTTC. Amino acid sequence: CSVEDLRAGGPYNEQYF.

The chain has TRBV5-1 and TRBJ1-5; D may be TRBD1 (5 bases). V lost 3 bases to trimming and J lost 2 bases, with 21 bases between them. The CDR3 runs 18 residues. Germline V gives CDR1 SGHRS, CDR2 YFSETQ. The CDR3 loop is CASSSVPLTAGGNQPQHF. The CDR3 DNA is TGCGCCAGCAGCTCCGTCCCATTGACAGCGGGTGGCAATCAGCCCCAGCATTTT.

With regard to this clonotype: Just one base apart from a much larger clone, this may be a read error. V gene TRBV4-2 combines with J gene TRBJ2-3; the D gene is possibly TRBD2 (5 bases). The CDR3 length is 17 residues. Germline CDR1 is LGHNA and CDR2 is YNFKEQ. V dropped 0 bases and J dropped 1 base, with 14 bases sitting between them. CDR3 DNA: TGTGCCAGCAGCCAAGAATTGGGCCTGGGAGGCACAGATACGCAGTATTTT. Translating it yields CASSQELGLGGTDTQYF.

CDR3 DNA: TGTGCCAGCAGTGGCTATGACAGGGGAAGAGATACGCAGTATTTT. Translating gives CASSGYDRGRDTQYF. The rearrangement links TRBV25-1 to TRBJ2-3; 8 positions agree with TRBD1. The CDR3 runs 15 residues. J lost 5 bases, V lost 4 bases, and 8 bases had no gene match. Germline V gene data show CDR1 as MGHDK and CDR2 as SYGVNS.